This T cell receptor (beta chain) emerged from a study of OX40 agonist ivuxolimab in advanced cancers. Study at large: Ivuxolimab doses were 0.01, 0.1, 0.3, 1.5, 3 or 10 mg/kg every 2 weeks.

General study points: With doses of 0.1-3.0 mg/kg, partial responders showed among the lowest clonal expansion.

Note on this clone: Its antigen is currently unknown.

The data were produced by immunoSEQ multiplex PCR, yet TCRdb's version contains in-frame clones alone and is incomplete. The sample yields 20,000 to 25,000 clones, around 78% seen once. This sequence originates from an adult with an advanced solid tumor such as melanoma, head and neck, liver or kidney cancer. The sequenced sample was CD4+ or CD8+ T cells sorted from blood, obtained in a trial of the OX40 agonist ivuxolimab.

The CDR3 region has the DNA TGTGCCAGCAGCTCCGGGTGGGGCGGGCCACCCAATATCTACAATGAGCAGTTCTTC. It encodes CASSSGWGGPPNIYNEQFF. The chain couples TRBV7-9 to TRBJ2-1; D is tentatively TRBD1 or TRBD2 (5 bases each). V lost 4 bases, J lost 3 bases, and 25 bases lay in between. The CDR3 runs 19 residues. CDR1 and CDR2 (germline): SEHNR, FQNEAQ (reference sequence).